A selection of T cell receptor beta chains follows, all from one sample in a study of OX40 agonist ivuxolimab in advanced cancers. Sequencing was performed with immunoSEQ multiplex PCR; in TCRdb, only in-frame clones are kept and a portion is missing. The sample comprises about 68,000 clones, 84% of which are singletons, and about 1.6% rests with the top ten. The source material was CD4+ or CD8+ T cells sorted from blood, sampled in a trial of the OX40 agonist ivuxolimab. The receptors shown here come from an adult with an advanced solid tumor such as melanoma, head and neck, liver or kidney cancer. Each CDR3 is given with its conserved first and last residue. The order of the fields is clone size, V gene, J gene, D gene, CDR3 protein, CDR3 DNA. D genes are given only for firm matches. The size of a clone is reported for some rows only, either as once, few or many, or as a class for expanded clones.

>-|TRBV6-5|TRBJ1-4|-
CASSRGILAEKLFF
TGTGCCAGCAGTAGGGGGATTCTTGCTGAAAAACTGTTTTTT
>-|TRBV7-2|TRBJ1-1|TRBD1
CASSLGGDRDAFF
TGTGCCAGCAGCTTAGGAGGGGACAGGGACGCTTTCTTT
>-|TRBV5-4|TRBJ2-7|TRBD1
CASSLDRGGVRSYEQYF
TGTGCCAGCAGCCTTGACAGGGGCGGCGTGCGATCCTACGAGCAGTACTTC
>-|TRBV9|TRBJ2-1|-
CASSVVGLPYNEQFF
TGTGCCAGCAGCGTAGTTGGACTCCCCTACAATGAGCAGTTCTTC
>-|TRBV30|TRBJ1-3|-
CAWSPDQGTIYF
TGTGCCTGGAGTCCTGATCAGGGCACCATATATTTT
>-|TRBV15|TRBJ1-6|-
CATSRAMGQKYNSPLHF
TGTGCCACCAGCAGGGCCATGGGGCAGAAGTATAATTCACCCCTCCACTTT
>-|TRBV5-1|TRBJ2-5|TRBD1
CASSSTGDQETQYF
TGCGCCAGCAGCTCGACAGGGGACCAAGAGACCCAGTACTTC
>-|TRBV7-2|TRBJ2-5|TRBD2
CASSPTSGEETQYF
TGTGCCAGCAGCCCGACTAGCGGGGAAGAGACCCAGTACTTC
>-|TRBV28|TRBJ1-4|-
CASTPPEGGKLFF
TGTGCCAGCACTCCTCCGGAGGGCGGAAAACTGTTTTTT
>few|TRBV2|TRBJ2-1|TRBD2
CASSLAGGAYNEQFF
TGTGCCAGCAGTCTAGCGGGAGGGGCCTACAATGAGCAGTTCTTC
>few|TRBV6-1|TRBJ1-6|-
CASRAEQGNSPLHF
TGTGCCAGCAGGGCGGAACAAGGTAATTCACCCCTCCACTTT
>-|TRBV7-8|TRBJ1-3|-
CASSRNRVGAGNTIYF
TGTGCCAGCAGCCGTAACAGGGTAGGGGCTGGAAACACCATATATTTT
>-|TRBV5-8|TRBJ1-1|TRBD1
CASSAGTAKRTEAFF
TGTGCCAGCAGCGCTGGGACAGCGAAACGGACTGAAGCTTTCTTT
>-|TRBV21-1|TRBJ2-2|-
CASAHVANTGELFF
TGTGCCAGCGCCCATGTAGCGAACACCGGGGAGCTGTTTTTT
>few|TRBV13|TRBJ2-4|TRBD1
CASSLQRDRVFNVDIQYF
TGTGCCAGCAGCTTACAGCGCGACAGGGTCTTTAATGTCGACATTCAGTACTTC
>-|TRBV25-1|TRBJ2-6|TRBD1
CASSGRQGASSGANVLTF
TGTGCCAGCAGTGGAAGGCAGGGGGCCAGCTCTGGGGCCAACGTCCTGACTTTC
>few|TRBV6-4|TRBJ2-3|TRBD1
CASSKDRADTQYF
TGTGCCAGCAGTAAGGACAGGGCGGATACGCAGTATTTT
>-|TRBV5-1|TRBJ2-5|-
CASSLAQQETQYF
TGCGCCAGCAGCTTGGCACAGCAAGAGACCCAGTACTTC
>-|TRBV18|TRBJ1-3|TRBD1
CASSTSGQGRNTIYF
TGTGCCAGCTCAACCTCGGGACAGGGGAGAAACACCATATATTTT
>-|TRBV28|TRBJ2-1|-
CASSYPDGEIF
TGTGCCAGCAGTTACCCGGACGGCGAGATCTTC
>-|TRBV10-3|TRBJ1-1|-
CAISEFQNTEAFF
TGTGCCATCAGTGAGTTTCAGAACACTGAAGCTTTCTTT
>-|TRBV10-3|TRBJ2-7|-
CASTQGSNSYEQYF
TGTGCCAGTACTCAGGGGTCAAACTCCTACGAGCAGTACTTC
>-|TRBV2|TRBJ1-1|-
CASSVLNTEAFF
TGTGCCAGCAGTGTATTGAACACTGAAGCTTTCTTT
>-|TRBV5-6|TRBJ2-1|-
CASSLVGPGVEDEQFF
TGTGCCAGCAGCTTGGTGGGGCCGGGAGTTGAGGATGAGCAGTTCTTC
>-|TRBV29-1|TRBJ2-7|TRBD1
CSGSTGGLQYF
TGCAGCGGGTCGACAGGGGGGTTACAGTACTTC
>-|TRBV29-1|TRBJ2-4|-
CSVVVQGHIQYF
TGCAGCGTTGTAGTTCAGGGCCACATTCAGTACTTC
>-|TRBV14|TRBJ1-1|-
CASSQLSRFTEAFF
TGTGCCAGCAGCCAACTTTCTAGGTTCACTGAAGCTTTCTTT
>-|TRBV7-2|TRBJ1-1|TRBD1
CASSALRTGGGAFF
TGTGCCAGCAGCGCCCTTAGGACAGGGGGGGGAGCTTTCTTT
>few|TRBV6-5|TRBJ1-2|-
CASSRWDSGYTF
TGTGCCAGCAGTCGTTGGGACTCTGGCTACACCTTC
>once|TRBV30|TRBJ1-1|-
CAWRNQGNTEAFF
TGTGCCTGGAGAAACCAGGGTAACACTGAAGCTTTCTTT
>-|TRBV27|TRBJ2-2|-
CASSFPAGRLFF
TGTGCCAGCAGTTTCCCGGCGGGGCGGCTGTTTTTT
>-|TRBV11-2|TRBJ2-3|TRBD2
CASSLTSEADTQYF
TGTGCCAGCAGCTTGACTAGCGAGGCTGATACGCAGTATTTT
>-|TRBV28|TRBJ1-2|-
CASTPRAGYYGYTF
TGTGCCAGCACCCCCCGGGCAGGGTACTATGGCTACACCTTC
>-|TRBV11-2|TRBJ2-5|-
CASSLGGTQETQYF
TGTGCCAGCAGCTTAGGCGGGACCCAAGAGACCCAGTACTTC
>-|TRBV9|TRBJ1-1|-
CASSARADSNTEAFF
TGTGCCAGCAGCGCCCGGGCGGACAGTAACACTGAAGCTTTCTTT
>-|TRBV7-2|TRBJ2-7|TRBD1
CASSRRQGPYEQYF
TGTGCCAGCAGCCGCCGACAGGGGCCCTACGAGCAGTACTTC
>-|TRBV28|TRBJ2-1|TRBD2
CASSPQQTWTSGRPYNEQFF
TGTGCCAGCAGTCCACAGCAGACCTGGACTAGCGGGAGACCATACAATGAGCAGTTCTTC
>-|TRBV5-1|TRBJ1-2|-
CASSLGQQGGGYTF
TGCGCCAGCAGCCTAGGGCAACAGGGCGGGGGCTACACCTTC
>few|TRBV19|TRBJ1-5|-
CASSAPGRGYQPQHF
TGTGCCAGTAGTGCCCCCGGCAGGGGATATCAGCCCCAGCATTTT
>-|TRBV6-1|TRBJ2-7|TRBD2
CASSEGSPGLAGASYEQYF
TGTGCCAGCAGTGAAGGGTCGCCTGGACTAGCGGGTGCTTCCTACGAGCAGTACTTC
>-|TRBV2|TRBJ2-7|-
CASSDRVGRNYEQYF
TGTGCCAGCAGTGATCGGGTTGGGAGGAACTACGAGCAGTACTTC
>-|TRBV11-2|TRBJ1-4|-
CASSTTWSNEKLFF
TGTGCCAGCAGCACAACCTGGAGTAATGAAAAACTGTTTTTT